This TCR beta chain was recovered during a study of control samples from healthy donors and cancer patients. This clone was observed a single time. In germline, CDR1 is LGHNA, CDR2 YNFKEQ. The CDR3 runs to 15 residues. Between the trimmed V and J ends, which lost 4 bases and 5 bases, there was a span of 17 bases. Sequencing used immunoSEQ multiplex PCR; TCRdb keeps in-frame clones, though not all of them. The table has some 140,000 clones, over 90% seen once. The chain combines TRBV4-2 with TRBJ2-5; D is tentatively TRBD1 or TRBD2 (5 bases each). The specimen was PBMCs. This TCR was sampled from a man in his fifties or sixties with colorectal cancer. This chain's CDR3 is CASSRWWGLGETQYF. CDR3 nucleotide sequence: TGTGCCAGCAGCCGGTGGTGGGGGTTGGGGGAGACCCAGTACTTC.